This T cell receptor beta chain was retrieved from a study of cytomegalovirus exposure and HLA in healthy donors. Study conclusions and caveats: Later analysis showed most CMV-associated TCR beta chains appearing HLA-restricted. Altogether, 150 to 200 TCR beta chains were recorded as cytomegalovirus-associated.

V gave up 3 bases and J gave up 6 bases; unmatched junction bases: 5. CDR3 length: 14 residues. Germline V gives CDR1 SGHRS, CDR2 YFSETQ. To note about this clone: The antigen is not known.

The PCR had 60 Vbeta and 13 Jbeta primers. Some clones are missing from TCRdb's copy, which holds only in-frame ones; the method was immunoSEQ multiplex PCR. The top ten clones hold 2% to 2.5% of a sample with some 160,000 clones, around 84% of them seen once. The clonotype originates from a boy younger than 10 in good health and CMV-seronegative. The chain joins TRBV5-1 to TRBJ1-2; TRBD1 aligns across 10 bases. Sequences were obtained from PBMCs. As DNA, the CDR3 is TGCGCCAGCAGCTGGGACAGGGGAGCCCATGGCTACACCTTC. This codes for CASSWDRGAHGYTF.